The rows below give T cell receptor beta chains drawn from one sample of a study of tumor-infiltrating lymphocytes in primary liver carcinoma. TCRdb redid the calling of the multiplex PCR reads with MiXCR, one entry per CDR3 protein. This sample yields approximately 73,000 distinct CDR3 sequences, of which over 70% are seen a single time; roughly 15% belongs to the top ten. The source material was liver tumor tissue from sampling region 4. The receptors were gathered from a woman aged 60-70 years with primary liver carcinoma and hepatitis B virus infection. Both conserved end residues are part of each CDR3. Fields, in order: D gene, V gene, clone size, J gene, CDR3 DNA, CDR3 protein. A D gene is named only where the DNA matches it firmly. Rows may omit the clone size; those that give it use once, few, many or a size class.

d_gene: NA; v_gene: TRBV7-3; abundance: few; j_gene: TRBJ2-7; CDR3nt: TGTGCCAGCAGCTTAACGTGGCGTTTGTCCTACGAGCAGTACTTC; CDR3aa: CASSLTWRLSYEQYF
d_gene: NA; v_gene: TRBV12-2; abundance: NA; j_gene: TRBJ2-7; CDR3nt: TGTACAAGTCGCTTGGTGCGGCCCAAGCGGTCGAGCTCCTACGAGCAGTACTTC; CDR3aa: CTSRLVRPKRSSSYEQYF
d_gene: NA; v_gene: TRBV10-1; abundance: NA; j_gene: TRBJ1-5; CDR3nt: TGCGCCAGCAGGGTGGGGGGCCCTGATAGTAATCAGCCCCAGCATTTT; CDR3aa: CASRVGGPDSNQPQHF
d_gene: TRBD1; v_gene: TRBV28; abundance: many; j_gene: TRBJ2-5; CDR3nt: TGTGCCAGCAGCTCACTCCTCAGGGGGCGCGGGGAGACCCAGTACTTC; CDR3aa: CASSSLLRGRGETQYF
d_gene: NA; v_gene: TRBV12-3/TRBV12-4; abundance: few; j_gene: TRBJ2-3; CDR3nt: TGTGCCAGCAGTCGGGGGACAGGGATTGCGGGAGGGCCGACAGATACGCAGTATTTT; CDR3aa: CASSRGTGIAGGPTDTQYF
d_gene: NA; v_gene: TRBV25-1; abundance: many; j_gene: TRBJ2-7; CDR3nt: TGTGCCAGCAGTGAGGGTTCCGGAGCCTACGAGCAGTACTTC; CDR3aa: CASSEGSGAYEQYF
d_gene: NA; v_gene: TRBV29-1; abundance: NA; j_gene: TRBJ2-1; CDR3nt: TGCAGCGTTGCTGCCACCCCACAGGGAGGTCGGGAGCGGTTCTTC; CDR3aa: CSVAATPQGGRERFF
d_gene: NA; v_gene: TRBV6-5; abundance: medium-sized; j_gene: TRBJ2-3; CDR3nt: TGTGCCAGCGCAAGTCGCGGAGGAAGGGCGGATACGCAGTATTTT; CDR3aa: CASASRGGRADTQYF
d_gene: TRBD2; v_gene: TRBV24-1; abundance: NA; j_gene: TRBJ2-3; CDR3nt: TGTGCCACCAGTGAGGGTGGCGGGGGGCTCACAGATACGCAGTATTTT; CDR3aa: CATSEGGGGLTDTQYF
d_gene: NA; v_gene: TRBV29-1; abundance: medium-sized; j_gene: TRBJ2-3; CDR3nt: TGCAGCGTTGGTAGGGGTACGCAGTATTTT; CDR3aa: CSVGRGTQYF
d_gene: NA; v_gene: TRBV20-1; abundance: few; j_gene: TRBJ2-1; CDR3nt: TGCAGTGCTAGAGATCGGCAGGGATATCTCAATGAGCAGTTCTTC; CDR3aa: CSARDRQGYLNEQFF
d_gene: TRBD1; v_gene: TRBV7-9; abundance: many; j_gene: TRBJ1-2; CDR3nt: TGTGCCAGCAGCTTGGCCCAGGGACAGGGCGGCTACACCTTC; CDR3aa: CASSLAQGQGGYTF
d_gene: NA; v_gene: TRBV4-2; abundance: NA; j_gene: TRBJ2-3; CDR3nt: TGTGCCAGCAGTCTCGGTCGCGAGACAGATAGGCAGTATTTT; CDR3aa: CASSLGRETDRQYF
d_gene: TRBD2; v_gene: TRBV29-1; abundance: NA; j_gene: TRBJ2-1; CDR3nt: TGCAGCGTTGAAGTGGCGGGAGATAAGCAGTTCTTC; CDR3aa: CSVEVAGDKQFF
d_gene: NA; v_gene: TRBV4-2; abundance: many; j_gene: TRBJ2-3; CDR3nt: TGTGCCAGCAGCCAAGATCCCTCTAGCACAGATACGCAGTATTTT; CDR3aa: CASSQDPSSTDTQYF
d_gene: NA; v_gene: TRBV5-4; abundance: many; j_gene: TRBJ2-3; CDR3nt: TGTGCCAGCAGCTTGGACAGTAAATCCACAGATACGCAGTATTTT; CDR3aa: CASSLDSKSTDTQYF
d_gene: NA; v_gene: TRBV25-1; abundance: many; j_gene: TRBJ2-5; CDR3nt: TGTGCCAGCAGTGAATATCTGAGAGAGACCCAGTACTTC; CDR3aa: CASSEYLRETQYF
d_gene: TRBD2; v_gene: TRBV28; abundance: many; j_gene: TRBJ2-1; CDR3nt: TGTGCCAGCAGTACAGCGGGAGTGAAGATCTATGAGCAGTTCTTC; CDR3aa: CASSTAGVKIYEQFF
d_gene: NA; v_gene: TRBV5-5; abundance: NA; j_gene: TRBJ2-7; CDR3nt: TGTGCCAGCACCCTAGCAGGTTCAGCGCTCTCCTACGAGCAGCACTTC; CDR3aa: CASTLAGSALSYEQHF
d_gene: NA; v_gene: TRBV7-8; abundance: NA; j_gene: TRBJ1-1; CDR3nt: TGTGCCTGCAGTTCAGGGGATACTAAAGCTTTCTTT; CDR3aa: CACSSGDTKAFF
d_gene: NA; v_gene: TRBV11-3; abundance: NA; j_gene: TRBJ2-1; CDR3nt: TGTGCCAGCAGCGCCGGACAGGGGGGACTAGCGTGTGGATTCAATGATCAGTTCTTC; CDR3aa: CASSAGQGGLACGFNDQFF
d_gene: NA; v_gene: TRBV7-3; abundance: few; j_gene: TRBJ1-1; CDR3nt: TGTGCCAGCAGCTTAGGGTTAATGAACACTGAAGCTTTCTTT; CDR3aa: CASSLGLMNTEAFF
d_gene: TRBD1; v_gene: TRBV6-5; abundance: NA; j_gene: TRBJ2-1; CDR3nt: TGTGCCAGCGGGGACAGGGTAAATGAGCAGTTCTTC; CDR3aa: CASGDRVNEQFF
d_gene: TRBD2; v_gene: TRBV6-1; abundance: NA; j_gene: TRBJ2-7; CDR3nt: TGTGCCAGCATCCCCCGACCTGCGGGGGAACAGTACTTC; CDR3aa: CASIPRPAGEQYF
d_gene: NA; v_gene: TRBV11-3; abundance: NA; j_gene: TRBJ2-7; CDR3nt: NA; CDR3aa: CASSLVASGIHEQYF
d_gene: NA; v_gene: TRBV29-1; abundance: NA; j_gene: TRBJ2-4; CDR3nt: TGCAGCGTTGAATCAAGGGGCAGTAGGGCCAAAAACATTCAGTATTTC; CDR3aa: CSVESRGSRAKNIQYF
d_gene: NA; v_gene: TRBV29-1; abundance: NA; j_gene: TRBJ1-1; CDR3nt: TGCAGCGGGTCAATTATGGACACTGAAGCTTTCTTT; CDR3aa: CSGSIMDTEAFF
d_gene: NA; v_gene: TRBV5-1; abundance: few; j_gene: TRBJ1-1; CDR3nt: TGCGCCAGCAACTTGGTCAGGACTGAAGCTTTCTTT; CDR3aa: CASNLVRTEAFF
d_gene: NA; v_gene: TRBV28; abundance: NA; j_gene: TRBJ2-1; CDR3nt: TGTGCCAGTAGTTTGGTGTACGAGCGGTTCTTC; CDR3aa: CASSLVYERFF
d_gene: NA; v_gene: TRBV6-1; abundance: NA; j_gene: TRBJ1-6; CDR3nt: TGTGCCAGCAGTTGTCTAGGACAGTATAATTCACCCCTCTACTTT; CDR3aa: CASSCLGQYNSPLYF
d_gene: NA; v_gene: TRBV6-1; abundance: NA; j_gene: TRBJ2-1; CDR3nt: TGTGCCACCAAAGTGGTGGACTCCTACAATGAGCAGTTCTTC; CDR3aa: CATKVVDSYNEQFF
d_gene: TRBD2; v_gene: TRBV29-1; abundance: NA; j_gene: TRBJ2-3; CDR3nt: TGCAGCACCACTAGCGGGTCGGGGGATACACAGTATTTT; CDR3aa: CSTTSGSGDTQYF
d_gene: NA; v_gene: TRBV7-9; abundance: few; j_gene: TRBJ2-5; CDR3nt: TGTGCCAGCACCGCGAGCCTAGAGAGGGTCACAGAGACCCAGTACTTC; CDR3aa: CASTASLERVTETQYF
d_gene: TRBD1; v_gene: TRBV28; abundance: many; j_gene: TRBJ1-1; CDR3nt: TGTGCCAGCAGTTTAGTTGTGGGGACAGGGGCTGAAGCTTTCTTT; CDR3aa: CASSLVVGTGAEAFF
d_gene: NA; v_gene: TRBV11-3; abundance: NA; j_gene: TRBJ2-5; CDR3nt: TGTGTCAGCAGCTTAGCCCCTGGGGGTGCCCATGAGACCCAGTACTTC; CDR3aa: CVSSLAPGGAHETQYF
d_gene: TRBD1; v_gene: TRBV12-3/TRBV12-4; abundance: many; j_gene: TRBJ1-6; CDR3nt: TGTGCCAGCAGTTTTAGGGGGCAGAATTCACCCCTCCACTTT; CDR3aa: CASSFRGQNSPLHF
d_gene: TRBD2; v_gene: TRBV11-2; abundance: NA; j_gene: TRBJ2-7; CDR3nt: TGTGCCAGCAGCTTAGACGTCTCGGGACTAGCCTCCCGAAACGCCTACGAGCAGTACTTC; CDR3aa: CASSLDVSGLASRNAYEQYF
d_gene: TRBD2; v_gene: TRBV11-2; abundance: NA; j_gene: TRBJ2-3; CDR3nt: TGTGCCAGCAGCTTAGATCTAAGTGGGTCAGCGGGAGAAGGGATATATACGCAGTATTTC; CDR3aa: CASSLDLSGSAGEGIYTQYF
d_gene: NA; v_gene: TRBV11-2; abundance: medium-sized; j_gene: TRBJ1-3; CDR3nt: TGTGCCAGCAGGATGACAGCGCTCTGGGACACCATATATTTT; CDR3aa: CASRMTALWDTIYF
d_gene: TRBD2; v_gene: TRBV28; abundance: NA; j_gene: TRBJ2-1; CDR3nt: TGTGCCAGCAGTTCACTTATTAGCGGGAGGAATGATCAGTTCTTC; CDR3aa: CASSSLISGRNDQFF
d_gene: TRBD1; v_gene: TRBV12-3/TRBV12-4; abundance: many; j_gene: TRBJ1-2; CDR3nt: TGTGCCAGCAGTTTTGGCAGACAGGGGGGCTACACCTTC; CDR3aa: CASSFGRQGGYTF
d_gene: NA; v_gene: TRBV30; abundance: many; j_gene: TRBJ2-7; CDR3nt: TGTGCCTGGAGTGTCGTAGGGGGGATACGCTCCTACGAGCAGTACTTC; CDR3aa: CAWSVVGGIRSYEQYF
d_gene: TRBD2; v_gene: TRBV5-4; abundance: NA; j_gene: TRBJ2-5; CDR3nt: TGTGCCAGCAGCTTGATAAGGACTAGCGGGAGCATTGAGACCCAGTACTTC; CDR3aa: CASSLIRTSGSIETQYF
d_gene: NA; v_gene: TRBV6-5; abundance: NA; j_gene: TRBJ2-1; CDR3nt: TGTGCTAGCAGTTATCGGACTACCAGGTCCTACAATGAGCAGTTCTTC; CDR3aa: CASSYRTTRSYNEQFF
d_gene: NA; v_gene: TRBV6-5; abundance: many; j_gene: TRBJ1-5; CDR3nt: TGTGCCAGCAGTTACCCGTGGCTTTCCCAGGGGCCCCAGCATTTT; CDR3aa: CASSYPWLSQGPQHF
d_gene: NA; v_gene: TRBV4-1; abundance: NA; j_gene: TRBJ2-1; CDR3nt: TGCGCCAGCAGCCAAGCCGAGGGCTCCTACGATGGGCAGTTCTTC; CDR3aa: CASSQAEGSYDGQFF
d_gene: NA; v_gene: TRBV11-2; abundance: NA; j_gene: TRBJ1-1; CDR3nt: TGTGCCAGCAGCCTTGGGCTGAACGCTGAAGCTTCCTTT; CDR3aa: CASSLGLNAEASF
d_gene: TRBD2; v_gene: TRBV10-3; abundance: NA; j_gene: TRBJ2-3; CDR3nt: TGTACCACCACCGGGACTAGCGGGCCTTCCTACACAGATACGCAGTATTTT; CDR3aa: CTTTGTSGPSYTDTQYF
d_gene: NA; v_gene: TRBV11-3; abundance: NA; j_gene: TRBJ2-7; CDR3nt: TGTGCCAGCAGCATCCGCGGGGCACTACCTTCCTACGAGCAGTACTTC; CDR3aa: CASSIRGALPSYEQYF
d_gene: NA; v_gene: TRBV11-2; abundance: NA; j_gene: TRBJ2-7; CDR3nt: TGTGTCAGCAGCCCCGACTTCCCTCGGGAGTGCTCCTACGAGCAGTACTTC; CDR3aa: CVSSPDFPRECSYEQYF